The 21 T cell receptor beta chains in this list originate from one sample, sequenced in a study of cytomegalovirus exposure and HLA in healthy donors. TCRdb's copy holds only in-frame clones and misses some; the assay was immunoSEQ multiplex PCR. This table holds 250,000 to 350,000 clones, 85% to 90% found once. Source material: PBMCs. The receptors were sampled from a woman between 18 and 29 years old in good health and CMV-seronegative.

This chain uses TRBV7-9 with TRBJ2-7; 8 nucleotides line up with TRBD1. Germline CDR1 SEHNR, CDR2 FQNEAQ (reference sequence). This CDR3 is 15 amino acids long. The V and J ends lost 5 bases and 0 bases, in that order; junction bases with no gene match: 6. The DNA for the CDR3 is TGTGCCAGCAGCCCTGGACAGGGCGGCTCCTACGAGCAGTACTTC. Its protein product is CASSPGQGGSYEQYF.

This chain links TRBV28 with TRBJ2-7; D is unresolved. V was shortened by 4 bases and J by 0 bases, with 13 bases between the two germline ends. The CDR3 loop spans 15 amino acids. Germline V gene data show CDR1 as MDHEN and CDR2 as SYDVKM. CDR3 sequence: CASSSYQESSYEQYF. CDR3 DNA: TGTGCCAGCAGTTCATATCAGGAAAGCTCCTACGAGCAGTACTTC.

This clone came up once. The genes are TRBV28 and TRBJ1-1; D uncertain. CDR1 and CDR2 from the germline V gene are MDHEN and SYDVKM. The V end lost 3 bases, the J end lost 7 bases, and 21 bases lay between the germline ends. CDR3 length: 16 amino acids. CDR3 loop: CASSFGDLVVEIEAFF. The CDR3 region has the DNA TGTGCCAGCAGTTTCGGAGACCTAGTTGTGGAGATTGAAGCTTTCTTT.

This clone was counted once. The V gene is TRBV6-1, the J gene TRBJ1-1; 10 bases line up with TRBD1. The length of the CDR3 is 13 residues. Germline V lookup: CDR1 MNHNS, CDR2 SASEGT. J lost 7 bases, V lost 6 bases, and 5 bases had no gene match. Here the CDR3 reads CASRTDRGVEAFF. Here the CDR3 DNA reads TGTGCCAGCAGGACGGACAGGGGGGTTGAAGCTTTCTTT.

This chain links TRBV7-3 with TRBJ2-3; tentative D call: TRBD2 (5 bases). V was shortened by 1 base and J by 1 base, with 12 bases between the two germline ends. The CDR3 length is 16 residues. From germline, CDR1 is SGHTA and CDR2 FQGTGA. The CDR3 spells CASSLMPGDGTDTQYF. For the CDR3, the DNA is TGTGCCAGCAGCTTAATGCCCGGGGATGGCACAGATACGCAGTATTTT. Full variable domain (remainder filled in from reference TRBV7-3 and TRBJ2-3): GAGVSQTPSNKVTEKGKYVELRCDPISGHTALYWYRQSLGQGPEFLIYFQGTGAADDSGLPNDRFFAVRPEGSVSTLKIQRTERGDSAVYLCASSLMPGDGTDTQYFGPGTRLTVL.

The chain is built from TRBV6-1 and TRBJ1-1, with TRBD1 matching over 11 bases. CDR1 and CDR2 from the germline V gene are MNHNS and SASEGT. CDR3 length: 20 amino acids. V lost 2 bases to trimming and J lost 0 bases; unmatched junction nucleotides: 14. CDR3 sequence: CASSEWDRGKYSGMNTEAFF. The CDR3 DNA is TGTGCCAGCAGTGAATGGGACAGGGGGAAATATTCGGGGATGAACACTGAAGCTTTCTTT.

The CDR3 spells CASSLAQGHLYGYTF. The CDR3 region has the DNA TGCGCCAGCAGCTTGGCCCAGGGCCATCTCTATGGCTACACCTTC. V usage is TRBV5-1 and J usage is TRBJ1-2; D possibly corresponds to TRBD1 (5 bases). Trimming stripped 0 bases from V and 4 bases from J, with 13 bases between. CDR3 length equals 15 residues. From germline, CDR1 is SGHRS and CDR2 YFSETQ.

CDR3 sequence reads: CASSGQLRFSGGSGANVLTF. The CDR3 bases are TGTGCCAGCAGCGGACAACTCCGGTTTAGCGGAGGCTCTGGGGCCAACGTCCTGACTTTC. J is TRBJ2-6 and V is TRBV9, with TRBD2 as a possible D gene (6 bases). Germline V gene data show CDR1 as SGDLS and CDR2 as YYNGEE. V was clipped by 3 bases and J by 0 bases, with 22 bases between them. This CDR3 has 20 amino acids.

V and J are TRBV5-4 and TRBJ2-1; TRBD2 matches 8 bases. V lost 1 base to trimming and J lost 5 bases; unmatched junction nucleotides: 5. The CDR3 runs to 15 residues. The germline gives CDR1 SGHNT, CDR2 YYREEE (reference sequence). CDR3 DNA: TGTGCCAGCAGCTTGAAGCGGGAGCTCAACAATGAGCAGTTCTTC. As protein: CASSLKRELNNEQFF. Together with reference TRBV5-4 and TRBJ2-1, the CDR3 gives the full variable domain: ETGVTQSPTHLIKTRGQQVTLRCSSQSGHNTVSWYQQALGQGPQFIFQYYREEENGRGNFPPRFSGLQFPNYSSELNVNALELDDSALYLCASSLKRELNNEQFFGPGTRLTVL.

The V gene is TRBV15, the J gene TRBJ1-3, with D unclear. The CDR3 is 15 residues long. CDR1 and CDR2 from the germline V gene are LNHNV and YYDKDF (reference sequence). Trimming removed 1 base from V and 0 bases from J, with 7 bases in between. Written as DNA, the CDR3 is TGTGCCACCAGCAGAGGGAGGTCCTCTGGAAACACCATATATTTT. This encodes CATSRGRSSGNTIYF.

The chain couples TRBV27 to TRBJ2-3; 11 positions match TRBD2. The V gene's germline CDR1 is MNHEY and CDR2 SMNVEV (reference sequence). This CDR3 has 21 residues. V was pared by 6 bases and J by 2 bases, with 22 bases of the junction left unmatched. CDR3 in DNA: TGTGCCAGCAGCGTCGCGACGGGGGGACCCGGGACTAGCGGAAACACAGATACGCAGTATTTT. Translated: CASSVATGGPGTSGNTDTQYF.

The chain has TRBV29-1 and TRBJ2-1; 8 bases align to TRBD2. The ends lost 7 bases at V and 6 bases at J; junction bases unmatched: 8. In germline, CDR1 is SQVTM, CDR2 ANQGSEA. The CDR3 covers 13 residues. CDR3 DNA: TGCAGCGCCCGTGCGGGAGGATCCAATGAGCAGTTCTTC. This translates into CSARAGGSNEQFF.

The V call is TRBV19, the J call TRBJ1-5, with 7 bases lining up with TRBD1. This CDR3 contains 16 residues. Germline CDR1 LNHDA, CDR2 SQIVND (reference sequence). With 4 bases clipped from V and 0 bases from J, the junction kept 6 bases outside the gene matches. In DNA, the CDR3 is TGTGCCAGTAGTAAGCCGGGACAGCTTAGCAATCAGCCCCAGCATTTT. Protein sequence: CASSKPGQLSNQPQHF.

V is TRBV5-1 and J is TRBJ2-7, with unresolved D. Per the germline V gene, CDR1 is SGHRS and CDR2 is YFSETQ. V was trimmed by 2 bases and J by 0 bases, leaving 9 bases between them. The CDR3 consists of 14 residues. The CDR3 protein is CASSLDSFSYEQYF. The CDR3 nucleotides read TGCGCCAGCAGCTTAGACTCCTTCTCCTACGAGCAGTACTTC.

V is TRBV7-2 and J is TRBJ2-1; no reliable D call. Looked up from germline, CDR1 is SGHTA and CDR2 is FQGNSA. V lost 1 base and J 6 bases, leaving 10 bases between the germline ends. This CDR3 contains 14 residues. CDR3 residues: CASSLDYYLNEQFF. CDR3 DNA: TGTGCCAGCAGCTTAGATTACTACCTCAATGAGCAGTTCTTC.

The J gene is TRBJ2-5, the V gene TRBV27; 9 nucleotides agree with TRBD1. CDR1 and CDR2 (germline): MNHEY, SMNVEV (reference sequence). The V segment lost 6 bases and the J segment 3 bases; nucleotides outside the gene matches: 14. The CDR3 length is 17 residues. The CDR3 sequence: CASRGRTGDVAEETQYF. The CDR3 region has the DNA TGTGCCAGCAGGGGTAGGACAGGGGACGTGGCGGAAGAGACCCAGTACTTC.

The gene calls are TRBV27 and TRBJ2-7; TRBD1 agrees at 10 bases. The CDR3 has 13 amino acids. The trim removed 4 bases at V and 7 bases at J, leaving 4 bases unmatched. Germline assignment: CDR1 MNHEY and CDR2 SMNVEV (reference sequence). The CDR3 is CASSSTGGREQYF. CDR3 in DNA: TGTGCCAGCAGTTCGACAGGGGGCCGTGAGCAGTACTTC.

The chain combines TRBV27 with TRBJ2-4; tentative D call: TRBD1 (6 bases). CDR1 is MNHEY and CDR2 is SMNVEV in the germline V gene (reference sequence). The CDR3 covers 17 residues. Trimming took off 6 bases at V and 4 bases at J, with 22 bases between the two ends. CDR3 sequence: CASRRLATGTPKNIQYF. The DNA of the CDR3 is TGTGCCAGCAGACGACTCGCAACCGGGACACCTAAAAACATTCAGTACTTC.

The CDR3 is CASTFGGATEAFF. The CDR3 region has the DNA TGTGCCAGCACGTTCGGTGGGGCCACTGAAGCTTTCTTT. This chain connects TRBV5-6 to TRBJ1-1, with D perhaps TRBD1 (5 bases). V lost 6 bases, J lost 4 bases, and 13 bases lay in between. Germline CDR1 SGHDT, CDR2 YYEEEE. The CDR3 covers 13 residues.

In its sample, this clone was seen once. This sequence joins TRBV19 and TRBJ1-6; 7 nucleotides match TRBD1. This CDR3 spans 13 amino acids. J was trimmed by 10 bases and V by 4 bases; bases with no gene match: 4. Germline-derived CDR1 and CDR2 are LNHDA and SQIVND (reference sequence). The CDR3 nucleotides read TGTGCCAGTAGTAACAGGGGTGAATCACCCCTCCACTTT. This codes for CASSNRGESPLHF. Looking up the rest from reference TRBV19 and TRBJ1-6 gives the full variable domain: DGGITQSPKYLFRKEGQNVTLSCEQNLNHDAMYWYRQDPGQGLRLIYYSQIVNDFQKGDIAEGYSVSREKKESFPLTVTSAQKNPTAFYLCASSNRGESPLHFGNGTRLTVT.

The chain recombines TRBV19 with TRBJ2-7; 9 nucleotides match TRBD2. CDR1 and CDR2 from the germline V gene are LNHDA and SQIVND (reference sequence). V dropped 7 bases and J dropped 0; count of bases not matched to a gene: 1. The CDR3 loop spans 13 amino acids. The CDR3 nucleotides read TGTGCCAGTACTAGCGGGGCCTCCTACGAGCAGTACTTC. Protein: CASTSGASYEQYF.